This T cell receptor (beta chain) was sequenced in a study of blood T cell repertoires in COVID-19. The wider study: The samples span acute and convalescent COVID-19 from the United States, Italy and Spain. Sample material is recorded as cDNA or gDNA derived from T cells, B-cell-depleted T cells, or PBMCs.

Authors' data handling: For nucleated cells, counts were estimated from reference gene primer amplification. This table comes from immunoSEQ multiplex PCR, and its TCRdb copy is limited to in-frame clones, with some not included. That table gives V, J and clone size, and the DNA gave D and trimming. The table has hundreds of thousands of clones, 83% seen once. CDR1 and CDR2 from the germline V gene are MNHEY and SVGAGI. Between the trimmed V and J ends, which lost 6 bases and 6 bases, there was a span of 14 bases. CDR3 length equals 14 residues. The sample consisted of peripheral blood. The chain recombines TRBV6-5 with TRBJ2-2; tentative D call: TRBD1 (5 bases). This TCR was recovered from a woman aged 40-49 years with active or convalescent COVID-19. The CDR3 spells CASRVPIGAGELFF. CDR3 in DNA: TGTGCCAGCAGAGTCCCAATAGGGGCCGGGGAGCTGTTTTTT.